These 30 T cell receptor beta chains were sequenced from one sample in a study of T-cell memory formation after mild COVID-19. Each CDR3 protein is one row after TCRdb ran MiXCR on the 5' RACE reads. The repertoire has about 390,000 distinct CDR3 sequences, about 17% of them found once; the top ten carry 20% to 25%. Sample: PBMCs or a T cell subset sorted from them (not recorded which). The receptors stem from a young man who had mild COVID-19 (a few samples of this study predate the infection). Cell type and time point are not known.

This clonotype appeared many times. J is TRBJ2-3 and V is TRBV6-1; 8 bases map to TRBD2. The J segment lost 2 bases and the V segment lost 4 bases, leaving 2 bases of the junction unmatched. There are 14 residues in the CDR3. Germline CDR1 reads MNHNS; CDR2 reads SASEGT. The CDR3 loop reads CASSGSGDTDTQYF. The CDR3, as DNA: TGTGCCAGCAGTGGTAGCGGGGACACAGATACGCAGTATTTT.

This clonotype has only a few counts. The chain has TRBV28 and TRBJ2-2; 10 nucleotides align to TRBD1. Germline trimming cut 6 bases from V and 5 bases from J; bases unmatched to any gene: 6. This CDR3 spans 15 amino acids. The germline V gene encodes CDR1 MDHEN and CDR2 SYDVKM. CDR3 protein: CASSAGTGETGELFF. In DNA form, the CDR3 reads TGTGCCAGCAGCGCCGGGACAGGGGAGACCGGGGAGCTGTTTTTT.

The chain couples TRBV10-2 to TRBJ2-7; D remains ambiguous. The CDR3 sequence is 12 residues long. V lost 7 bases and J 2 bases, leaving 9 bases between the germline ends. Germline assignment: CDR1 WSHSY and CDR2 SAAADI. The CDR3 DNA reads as TGCGCCAGCAACGACGTTACCTACGAGCAGTACTTC. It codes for CASNDVTYEQYF.

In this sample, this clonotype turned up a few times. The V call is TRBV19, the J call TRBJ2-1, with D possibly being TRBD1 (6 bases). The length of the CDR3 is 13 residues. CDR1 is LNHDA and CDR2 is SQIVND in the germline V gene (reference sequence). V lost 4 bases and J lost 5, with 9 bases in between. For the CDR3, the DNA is TGTGCCAGTAGTAGTGGGGGCAACAATGAGCAGTTCTTC. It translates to CASSSGGNNEQFF.

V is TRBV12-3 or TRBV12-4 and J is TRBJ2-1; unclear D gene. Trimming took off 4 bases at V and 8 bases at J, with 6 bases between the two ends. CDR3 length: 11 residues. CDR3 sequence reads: CASSSAYEQFF. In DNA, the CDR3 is TGTGCCAGCAGTTCCGCTTATGAGCAGTTCTTC.

The CDR3 sequence is CASIPGTAAYGYTF. The CDR3 DNA is TGTGCCAGCATTCCCGGGACAGCGGCCTATGGCTACACCTTC. This chain joins TRBV28 and TRBJ1-2, with 7 bases matching TRBD1. The V segment lost 7 bases and the J segment 4 bases; nucleotides outside the gene matches: 9. Germline-derived CDR1 and CDR2 are MDHEN and SYDVKM. The CDR3 is 14 residues long.

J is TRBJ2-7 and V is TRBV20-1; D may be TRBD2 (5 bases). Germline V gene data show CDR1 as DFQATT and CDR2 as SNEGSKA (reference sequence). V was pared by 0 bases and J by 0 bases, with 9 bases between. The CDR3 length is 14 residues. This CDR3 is CSARDRGFSYEQYF. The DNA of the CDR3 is TGCAGTGCTAGAGATCGGGGATTCTCCTACGAGCAGTACTTC.

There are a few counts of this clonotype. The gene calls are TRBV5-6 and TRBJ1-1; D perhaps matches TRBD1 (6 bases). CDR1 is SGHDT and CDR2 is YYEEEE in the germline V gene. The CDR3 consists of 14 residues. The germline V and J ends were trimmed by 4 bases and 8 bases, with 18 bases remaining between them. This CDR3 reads CASSRLGQRYEAFF. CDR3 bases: TGTGCCAGCAGCCGCCTTGGACAGCGTTACGAAGCTTTCTTT.

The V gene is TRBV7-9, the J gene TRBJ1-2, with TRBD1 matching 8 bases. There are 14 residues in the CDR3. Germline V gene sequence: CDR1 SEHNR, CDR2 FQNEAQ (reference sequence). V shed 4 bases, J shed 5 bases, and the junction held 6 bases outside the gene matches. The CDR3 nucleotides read TGTGCCAGCAGCTGGACAGGGCGGACATATGGCTACACCTTC. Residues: CASSWTGRTYGYTF.

The CDR3: CASSLDTDEKLFF. DNA for the CDR3: TGTGCCAGCAGTTTGGACACCGATGAAAAACTGTTTTTT. V gene TRBV28 combines with J gene TRBJ1-4; weak D call: TRBD1 (5 bases). The germline V gene has CDR1 MDHEN and CDR2 SYDVKM. V was clipped by 3 bases and J by 6 bases, with 8 bases between them. The CDR3 has 13 amino acids.

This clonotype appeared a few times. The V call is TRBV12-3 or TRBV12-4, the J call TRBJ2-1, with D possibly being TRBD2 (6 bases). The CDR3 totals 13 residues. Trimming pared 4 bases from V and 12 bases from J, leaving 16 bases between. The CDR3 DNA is TGTGCCAGCAGTTCCCTTCCGGGGGAAGGGCAGTTCTTC. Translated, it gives CASSSLPGEGQFF.

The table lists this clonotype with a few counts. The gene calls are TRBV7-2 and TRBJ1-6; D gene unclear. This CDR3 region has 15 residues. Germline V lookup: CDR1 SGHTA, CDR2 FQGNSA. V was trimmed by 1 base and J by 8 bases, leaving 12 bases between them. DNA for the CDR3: TGTGCCAGCAGCTTAGTGACGGGCGTGTATTCACCCCTCCACTTT. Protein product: CASSLVTGVYSPLHF.

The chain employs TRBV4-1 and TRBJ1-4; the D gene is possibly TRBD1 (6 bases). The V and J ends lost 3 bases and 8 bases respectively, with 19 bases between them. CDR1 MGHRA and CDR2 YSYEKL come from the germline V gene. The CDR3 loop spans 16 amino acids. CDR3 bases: TGCGCCAGCAGCCACGGGGGAGCAGGGGTTCGCGAAAAACTGTTTTTT. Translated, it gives CASSHGGAGVREKLFF.

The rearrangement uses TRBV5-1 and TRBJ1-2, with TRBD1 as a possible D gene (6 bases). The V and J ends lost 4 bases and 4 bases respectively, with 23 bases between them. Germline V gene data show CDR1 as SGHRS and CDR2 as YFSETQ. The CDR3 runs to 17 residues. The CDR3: CASSPRGRGRLSYGYTF. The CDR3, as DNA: TGCGCCAGCAGCCCCCGCGGCAGGGGCAGACTTAGCTATGGCTACACCTTC.

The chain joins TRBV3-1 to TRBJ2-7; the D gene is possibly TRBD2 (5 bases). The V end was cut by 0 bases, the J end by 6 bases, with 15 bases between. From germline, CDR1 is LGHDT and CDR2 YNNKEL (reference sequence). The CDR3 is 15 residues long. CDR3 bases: TGTGCCAGCAGCCAAGACGGAACGGGGTCGGCCGAGCAGTACGTC. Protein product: CASSQDGTGSAEQYV.

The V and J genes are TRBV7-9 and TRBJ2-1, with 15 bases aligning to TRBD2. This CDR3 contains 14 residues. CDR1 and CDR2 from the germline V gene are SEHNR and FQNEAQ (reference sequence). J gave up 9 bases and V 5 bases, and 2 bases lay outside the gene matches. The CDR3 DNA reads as TGTGCCAGCAGCCGGACTAGCGGGGGGGGTGAGCAGTTCTTC. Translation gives CASSRTSGGGEQFF. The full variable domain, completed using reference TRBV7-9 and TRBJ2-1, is DTGVSQNPRHKITKRGQNVTFRCDPISEHNRLYWYRQTLGQGPEFLTYFQNEAQLEKSRLLSDRFSAERPKGSFSTLEIQRTEQGDSAMYLCASSRTSGGGEQFFGPGTRLTVL.

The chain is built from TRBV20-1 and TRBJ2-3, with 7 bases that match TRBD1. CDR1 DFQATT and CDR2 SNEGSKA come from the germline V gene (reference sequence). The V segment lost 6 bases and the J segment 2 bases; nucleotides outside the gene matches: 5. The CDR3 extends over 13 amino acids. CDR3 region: CSAGTANTDTQYF. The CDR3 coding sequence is TGCAGTGCCGGGACAGCTAACACAGATACGCAGTATTTT.

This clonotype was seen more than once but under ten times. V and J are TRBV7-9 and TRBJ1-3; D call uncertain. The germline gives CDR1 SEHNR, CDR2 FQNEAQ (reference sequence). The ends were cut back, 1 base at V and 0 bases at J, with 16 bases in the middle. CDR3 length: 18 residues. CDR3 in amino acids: CASSLGRLSVSSGNTIYF. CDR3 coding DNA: TGTGCCAGCAGCTTAGGAAGGTTATCCGTAAGCTCTGGAAACACCATATATTTT. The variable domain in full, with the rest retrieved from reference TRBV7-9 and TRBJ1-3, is DTGVSQNPRHKITKRGQNVTFRCDPISEHNRLYWYRQTLGQGPEFLTYFQNEAQLEKSRLLSDRFSAERPKGSFSTLEIQRTEQGDSAMYLCASSLGRLSVSSGNTIYFGEGSWLTVV.

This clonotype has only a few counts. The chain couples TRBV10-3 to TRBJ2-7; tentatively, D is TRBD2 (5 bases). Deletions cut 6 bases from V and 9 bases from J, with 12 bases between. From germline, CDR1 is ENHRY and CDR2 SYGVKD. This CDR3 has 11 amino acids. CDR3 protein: CAIREASRQYF. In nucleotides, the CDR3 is TGTGCCATCAGGGAGGCATCGCGGCAGTACTTC.

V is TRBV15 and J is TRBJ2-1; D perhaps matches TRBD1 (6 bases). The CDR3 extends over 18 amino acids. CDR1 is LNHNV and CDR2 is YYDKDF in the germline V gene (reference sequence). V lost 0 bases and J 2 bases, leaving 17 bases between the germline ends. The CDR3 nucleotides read TGTGCCACCAGCAGAGATTTCCAGGGGCAGGGGCCCTACAATGAGCAGTTCTTC. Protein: CATSRDFQGQGPYNEQFF.

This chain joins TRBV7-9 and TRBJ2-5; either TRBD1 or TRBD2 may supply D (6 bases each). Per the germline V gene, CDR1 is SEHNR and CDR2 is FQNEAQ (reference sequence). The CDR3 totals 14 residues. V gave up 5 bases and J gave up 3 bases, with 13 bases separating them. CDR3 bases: TGTGCCAGCAGCGCAAGGGGGGCGGAAGAGACCCAGTACTTC. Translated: CASSARGAEETQYF.

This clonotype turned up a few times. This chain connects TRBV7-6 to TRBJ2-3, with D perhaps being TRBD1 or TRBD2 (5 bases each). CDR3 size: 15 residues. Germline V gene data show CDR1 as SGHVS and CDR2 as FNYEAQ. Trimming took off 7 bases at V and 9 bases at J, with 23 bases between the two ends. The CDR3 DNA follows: TGTGCCAGCACCCCCCTGGGGACGAGATCCAGGACGCAGTATTTT. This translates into CASTPLGTRSRTQYF.

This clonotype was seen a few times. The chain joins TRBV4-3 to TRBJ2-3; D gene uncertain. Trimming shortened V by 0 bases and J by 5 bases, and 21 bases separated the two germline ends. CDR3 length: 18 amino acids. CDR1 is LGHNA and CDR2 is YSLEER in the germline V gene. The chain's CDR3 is CASSQDLVATSLRDTQYF. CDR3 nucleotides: TGCGCCAGCAGCCAAGATCTCGTCGCGACTTCTCTTCGAGATACGCAGTATTTT.

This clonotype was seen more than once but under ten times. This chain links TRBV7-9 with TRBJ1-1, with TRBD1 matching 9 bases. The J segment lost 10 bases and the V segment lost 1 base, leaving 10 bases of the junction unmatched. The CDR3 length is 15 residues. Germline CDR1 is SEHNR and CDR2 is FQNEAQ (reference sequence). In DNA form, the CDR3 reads TGTGCCAGCAGCTTAGGGGACAGGGATCACCCCAGAGCTTTCTTT. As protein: CASSLGDRDHPRAFF.

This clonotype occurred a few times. In nucleotides, the CDR3 is TGCAGTGCTTTGCCAGGCTCTTTTGGACAGGGGGCTGGCTACACCTTC. Translated: CSALPGSFGQGAGYTF. J is TRBJ1-2 and V is TRBV20-1, with 11 bases matching TRBD1. Germline values: CDR1 DFQATT, CDR2 SNEGSKA (reference sequence). The trim removed 5 bases at V and 7 bases at J, leaving 15 bases unmatched. This CDR3 is built from 16 residues.

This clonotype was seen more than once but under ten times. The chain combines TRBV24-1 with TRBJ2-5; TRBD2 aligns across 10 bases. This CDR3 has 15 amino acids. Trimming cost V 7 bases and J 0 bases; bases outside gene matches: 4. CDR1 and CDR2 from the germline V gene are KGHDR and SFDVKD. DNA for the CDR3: TGTGCCACCAGATCTAGCGGGGGAAACCAAGAGACCCAGTACTTC. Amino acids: CATRSSGGNQETQYF.

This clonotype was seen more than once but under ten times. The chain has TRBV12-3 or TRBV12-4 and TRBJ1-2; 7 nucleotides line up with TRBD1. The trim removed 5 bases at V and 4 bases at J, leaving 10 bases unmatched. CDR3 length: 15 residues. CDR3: CASSPSTGRSYGYTF. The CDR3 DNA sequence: TGTGCCAGCAGTCCCTCGACAGGGCGTTCCTATGGCTACACCTTC.

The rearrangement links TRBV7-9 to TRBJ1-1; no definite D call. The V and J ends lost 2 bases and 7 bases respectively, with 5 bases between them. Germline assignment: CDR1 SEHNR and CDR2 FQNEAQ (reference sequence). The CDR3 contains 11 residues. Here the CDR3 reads CASSLLGEAFF. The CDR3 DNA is TGTGCCAGCAGCTTACTCGGTGAAGCTTTCTTT. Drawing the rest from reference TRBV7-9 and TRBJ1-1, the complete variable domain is DTGVSQNPRHKITKRGQNVTFRCDPISEHNRLYWYRQTLGQGPEFLTYFQNEAQLEKSRLLSDRFSAERPKGSFSTLEIQRTEQGDSAMYLCASSLLGEAFFGQGTRLTVV.

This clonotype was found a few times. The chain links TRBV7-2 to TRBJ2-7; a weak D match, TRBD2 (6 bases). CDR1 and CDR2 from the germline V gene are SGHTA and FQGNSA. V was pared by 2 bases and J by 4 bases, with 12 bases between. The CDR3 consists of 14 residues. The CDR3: CASSLWDSSYEQYF. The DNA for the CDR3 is TGTGCCAGCAGCTTATGGGACTCCTCGTACGAGCAGTACTTC.

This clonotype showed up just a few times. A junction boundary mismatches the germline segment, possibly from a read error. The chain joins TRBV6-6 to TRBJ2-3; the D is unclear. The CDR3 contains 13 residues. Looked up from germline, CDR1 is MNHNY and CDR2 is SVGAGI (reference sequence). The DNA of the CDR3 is TGTGCCAGCAGTTTAACCCGCACAGACACGCAGTATTTT. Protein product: CASSLTRTDTQYF.